This T cell receptor beta chain was documented in a study of cytomegalovirus exposure and HLA in healthy donors. Regarding the study as a whole: The authors listed 150 to 200 TCR beta chains as cytomegalovirus-associated. Other equally common chains were less clonally expanded than HLA-associated TCR beta chains, a later analysis showed.

Concerning this clone itself: Its cognate antigen is unknown.

PCR amplification relied on 60 Vbeta primers (plus 13 Jbeta primers). Using immunoSEQ multiplex PCR, the repertoire was profiled, and TCRdb retains in-frame clones only, with some absent. The repertoire includes about 140,000 clones, under 70% of them detected once, and more than 9% sits in the top ten. Donors likely had unrecorded immune exposures despite being nominally healthy when sampled. Per the germline V gene, CDR1 is SGHRS and CDR2 is YFSETQ. There are 13 residues in the CDR3. V was clipped by 4 bases and J by 10 bases; unmatched bases: 8. Sequenced sample: PBMCs. The TCR was taken from a man aged 25 to 40 in good health and CMV-seropositive. V usage is TRBV5-1 and J usage is TRBJ1-1, with 9 bases identical to TRBD1. The CDR3 nucleotides are TGCGCCAGCAGCGCCACCCAGACAGGGGGAGCTTTCTTT. This codes for CASSATQTGGAFF. Variable domain in full (rest from reference TRBV5-1 and TRBJ1-1): KAGVTQTPRYLIKTRGQQVTLSCSPISGHRSVSWYQQTPGQGLQFLFEYFSETQRNKGNFPGRFSGRQFSNSRSEMNVSTLELGDSALYLCASSATQTGGAFFGQGTRLTVV.